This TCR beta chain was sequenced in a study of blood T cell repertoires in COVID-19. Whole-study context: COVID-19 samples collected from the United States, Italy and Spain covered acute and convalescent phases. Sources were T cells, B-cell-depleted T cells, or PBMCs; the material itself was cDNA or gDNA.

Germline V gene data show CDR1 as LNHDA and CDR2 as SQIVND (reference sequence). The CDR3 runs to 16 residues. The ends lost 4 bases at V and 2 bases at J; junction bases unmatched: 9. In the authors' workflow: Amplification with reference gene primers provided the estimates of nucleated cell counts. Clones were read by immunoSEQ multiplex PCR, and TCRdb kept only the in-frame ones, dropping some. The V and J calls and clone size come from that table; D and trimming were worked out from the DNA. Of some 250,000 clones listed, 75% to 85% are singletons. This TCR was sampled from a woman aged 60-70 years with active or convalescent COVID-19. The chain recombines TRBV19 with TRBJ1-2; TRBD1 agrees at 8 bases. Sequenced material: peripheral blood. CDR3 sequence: CASSTPPRGLNYGYTF. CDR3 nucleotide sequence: TGTGCCAGTAGTACCCCGCCCAGGGGGCTCAACTATGGCTACACCTTC.